The next 4 T cell receptor beta chains were all read from a single sample in a study of identical twins. MiXCR, run by TCRdb on the 5' RACE reads, gives a single entry per CDR3 protein. This sample has 250,000 or so distinct CDR3 sequences, with 6% to 8.5% found just once. These data were also filed under a second study, of yellow fever vaccine responses in identical twins.

The sequencing sample was made of CD8+ T cells sorted from blood. Receptors were obtained from a woman aged 18-29 years in good health.

This clonotype was seen a few times. This chain uses TRBV28 with TRBJ2-2, with 7 nucleotides matching TRBD2. Trimming took 4 bases from V and 1 from J; bases not matched to a gene: 9. CDR3 length: 17 residues. Germline V gene sequence: CDR1 MDHEN, CDR2 SYDVKM. The CDR3 DNA is TGTGCCAGCAGTTCTTCAGAACTAGCGATGAACACCGGGGAGCTGTTTTTT. Translated, it gives CASSSSELAMNTGELFF. The complete variable domain, with remaining parts taken from reference TRBV28 and TRBJ2-2, reads DVKVTQSSRYLVKRTGEKVFLECVQDMDHENMFWYRQDPGLGLRLIYFSYDVKMKEKGDIPEGYSVSREKKERFSLILESASTNQTSMYLCASSSSELAMNTGELFFGEGSRLTVL.

This chain connects TRBV6-1 to TRBJ2-1; 8 bases match TRBD1. V lost 6 bases to trimming and J lost 5 bases; unmatched junction nucleotides: 9. Germline-derived CDR1 and CDR2 are MNHNS and SASEGT. CDR3 length: 15 amino acids. The CDR3 DNA sequence: TGTGCCAGCAGACAAGACAGGGGCCTCAACAATGAGCAGTTCTTC. The encoded protein is CASRQDRGLNNEQFF.

This clonotype was counted at least ten times. The chain links TRBV24-1 to TRBJ1-1; D may be TRBD1 (6 bases). V dropped 3 bases and J dropped 11 bases, with 12 bases sitting between them. Germline values: CDR1 KGHDR, CDR2 SFDVKD. The CDR3 loop spans 12 amino acids. CDR3 amino acids: CATSDVAGVAFF. Here the CDR3 DNA reads TGTGCCACCAGTGATGTAGCAGGGGTGGCTTTCTTT.

This clonotype occurred a few times. The V call is TRBV18, the J call TRBJ2-1; D is uncertain. There are 16 residues in the CDR3. In germline, CDR1 is KGHSH, CDR2 LQKENI. V lost 0 bases, J lost 7 bases, and 16 bases lay in between. CDR3 DNA: TGTGCCAGCTCACCACCTTTGCACAGCGTTTATAATGAGCAGTTCTTC. It codes for CASSPPLHSVYNEQFF.